This T cell receptor beta chain was documented in a study of cytomegalovirus exposure and HLA in healthy donors. Germline V CDR1 and CDR2: SGHRS, YFSETQ. The CDR3 has 13 residues. V shed 0 bases and J shed 5 bases, with 8 bases lying between them. The PCR made use of 60 Vbeta and 13 Jbeta primers. The repertoire was sequenced with immunoSEQ multiplex PCR; TCRdb's copy has only in-frame clones and lacks some. The data include fewer than 100,000 clones; the top ten clones carry approximately 0.58%. Whole-study findings and limits: It was reportedly the case that the classifier diagnosed cytomegalovirus status with high specificity and sensitivity. Researchers reported in a later analysis that common viral pathogens appeared linked to several top clusters. TCR sequences were mostly rare, though some public TCRs occurred in many donors.

On this clone: Its target is not known.

V gene TRBV5-1 combines with J gene TRBJ2-5; tentatively, D is TRBD1 (5 bases). The material sequenced was PBMCs. This TCR came from a man aged 50 to 60 in good health and CMV-seronegative. DNA for the CDR3: TGCGCCAGCAGCTTGGTGGGGCCGGAGACCCAGTACTTC. This translates into CASSLVGPETQYF.